These 4 T cell receptor beta chains originate from one sample sequenced in a study of blood T cell repertoires in COVID-19. TCRdb keeps only in-frame clones here, not all; method: immunoSEQ multiplex PCR. The sample yields approximately 180,000 clones, approximately 82% seen once. Sequenced sample: PBMCs or T cells enriched from blood (not recorded which). These receptors originate from a man aged 50 to 60 who had recovered from COVID-19.

The genes are TRBV30 and TRBJ1-5, with D tentatively TRBD1 (5 bases). Germline V gene sequence: CDR1 GTSNPN, CDR2 SVGIG (reference sequence). This CDR3 spans 16 amino acids. Trimming removed 3 bases from V and 0 bases from J, with 15 bases in between. The CDR3 coding sequence is TGTGCCTGGAGCCCCCGGGGGGTTTATAGCAATCAGCCCCAGCATTTT. It specifies CAWSPRGVYSNQPQHF.

The chain has TRBV6-4 and TRBJ2-1, with D possibly TRBD1 on 6 matching bases. From germline, CDR1 is MRHNA and CDR2 SNTAGT. Between the trimmed V and J ends, which lost 5 bases and 7 bases, there was a span of 9 bases. CDR3 length: 12 amino acids. The CDR3 coding sequence is TGTGCCAGCAGTCTACAGGGAAATGAGCAGTTCTTC. Amino acid sequence: CASSLQGNEQFF.

This chain connects TRBV5-1 to TRBJ1-2; D gene uncertain. With 3 bases removed from V and 4 bases from J, the gap between germline ends came to 7 bases. The V gene's germline CDR1 is SGHRS and CDR2 YFSETQ. The CDR3 has 12 residues. CDR3 loop: CASSSQSYGYTF. The CDR3 nucleotides read TGCGCCAGCAGCTCACAAAGCTATGGCTACACCTTC.

The V gene is TRBV6-5, the J gene TRBJ1-4; 9 bases map to TRBD1. Germline loops: CDR1 MNHEY, CDR2 SVGAGI. V shed 8 bases, J shed 5 bases, and the junction held 6 bases outside the gene matches. The CDR3 extends over 14 amino acids. CDR3 in DNA: TGTGCCAGCGGGGGACAGGGAACCAATGAAAAACTGTTTTTT. Translating it yields CASGGQGTNEKLFF.